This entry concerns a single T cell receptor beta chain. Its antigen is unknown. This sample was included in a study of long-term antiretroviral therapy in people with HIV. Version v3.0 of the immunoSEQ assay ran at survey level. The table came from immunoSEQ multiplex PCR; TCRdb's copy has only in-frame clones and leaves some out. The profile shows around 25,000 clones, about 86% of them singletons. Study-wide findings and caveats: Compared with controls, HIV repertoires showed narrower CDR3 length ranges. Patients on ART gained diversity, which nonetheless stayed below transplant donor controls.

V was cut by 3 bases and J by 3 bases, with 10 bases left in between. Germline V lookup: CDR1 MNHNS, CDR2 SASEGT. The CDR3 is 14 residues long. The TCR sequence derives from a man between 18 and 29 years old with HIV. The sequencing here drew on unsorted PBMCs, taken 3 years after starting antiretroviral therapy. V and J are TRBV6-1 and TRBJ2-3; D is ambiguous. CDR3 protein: CASSDPPWTDTQYF. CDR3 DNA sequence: TGTGCCAGCAGTGACCCTCCCTGGACAGATACGCAGTATTTT.